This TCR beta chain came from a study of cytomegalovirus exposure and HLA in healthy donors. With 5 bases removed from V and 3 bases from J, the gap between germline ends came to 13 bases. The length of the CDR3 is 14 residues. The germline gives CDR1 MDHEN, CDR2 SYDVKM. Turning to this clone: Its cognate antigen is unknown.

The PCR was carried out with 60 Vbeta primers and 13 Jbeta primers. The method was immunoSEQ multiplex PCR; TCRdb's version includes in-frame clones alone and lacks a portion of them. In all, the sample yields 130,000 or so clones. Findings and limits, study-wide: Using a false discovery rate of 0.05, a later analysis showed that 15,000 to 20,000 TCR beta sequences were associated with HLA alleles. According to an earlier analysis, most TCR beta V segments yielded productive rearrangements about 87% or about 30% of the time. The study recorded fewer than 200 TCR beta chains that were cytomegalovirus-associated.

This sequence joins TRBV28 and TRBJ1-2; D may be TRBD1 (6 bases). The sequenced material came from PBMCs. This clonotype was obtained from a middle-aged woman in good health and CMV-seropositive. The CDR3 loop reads CASSTRDTYYGYTF. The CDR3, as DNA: TGTGCCAGCAGTACCCGGGACACCTACTATGGCTACACCTTC.